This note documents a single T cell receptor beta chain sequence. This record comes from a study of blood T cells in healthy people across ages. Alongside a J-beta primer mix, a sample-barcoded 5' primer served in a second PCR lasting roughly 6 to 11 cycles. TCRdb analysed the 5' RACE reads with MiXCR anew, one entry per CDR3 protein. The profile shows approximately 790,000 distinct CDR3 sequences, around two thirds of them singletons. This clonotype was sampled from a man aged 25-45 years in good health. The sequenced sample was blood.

The chain's CDR3 is CASSHRRDWGQNTQYF. The CDR3 DNA reads as TGCGCCAGCAGCCACCGCCGGGACTGGGGTCAGAATACGCAGTATTTT. The V and J genes are TRBV4-3 and TRBJ2-3; D might be TRBD2 (6 bases). CDR1 and CDR2 from the germline V gene are LGHNA and YSLEER. The CDR3 is 16 residues long. Trimming removed 3 bases from V and 7 bases from J, with 20 bases in between.